Listed here are 6 T cell receptor beta chains from one sample, sequenced in a study of shared clonotypes between healthy human individuals. Produced via immunoSEQ multiplex PCR; TCRdb's table is partial and in-frame only. The table lists around 2,100,000 clones, approximately 95% of them singletons. In the naive CD8 group, cells lacked CD45RO and were positively selected for CCR7, so terminally differentiated effector memory CD45RA+ cells were left out. Sequenced input: naive CD8+ T cells sorted from blood. The receptors stem from a man aged 18 to 35 in good health.

The chain couples TRBV10-3 to TRBJ1-1; D may be TRBD1 (6 bases). This CDR3 contains 15 residues. V shed 2 bases and J shed 2 bases, with 12 bases lying between them. Germline V gene data show CDR1 as ENHRY and CDR2 as SYGVKD. CDR3 in DNA: TGTGCCATCAGTGAGGTACAGGGCGGTAACACTGAAGCTTTCTTT. Translation gives CAISEVQGGNTEAFF.

The rearrangement joins TRBV19 to TRBJ1-1, with D perhaps TRBD1 (5 bases). Per the germline V gene, CDR1 is LNHDA and CDR2 is SQIVND (reference sequence). V lost 1 base, J lost 3 bases, and 12 bases lay in between. The CDR3 is 15 residues long. This chain's CDR3 is CASSIVEGVDTEAFF. Here the CDR3 DNA reads TGTGCCAGTAGTATAGTAGAAGGGGTTGACACTGAAGCTTTCTTT. Full variable domain (outside the CDR3, taken from reference TRBV19 and TRBJ1-1): DGGITQSPKYLFRKEGQNVTLSCEQNLNHDAMYWYRQDPGQGLRLIYYSQIVNDFQKGDIAEGYSVSREKKESFPLTVTSAQKNPTAFYLCASSIVEGVDTEAFFGQGTRLTVV.

The chain employs TRBV28 and TRBJ2-1; the match to TRBD2 covers 8 bases. The CDR3 is made up of 16 amino acids. Per germline, CDR1 MDHEN and CDR2 SYDVKM. Trimming removed 5 bases from V and 8 bases from J; junction bases left unmatched: 14. The CDR3 DNA reads as TGTGCCAGCAGTGCGTTTAGCGGGATTCCCCCCGATGAGCAGTTCTTC. Its translation: CASSAFSGIPPDEQFF. The full variable domain, completed using reference TRBV28 and TRBJ2-1, is DVKVTQSSRYLVKRTGEKVFLECVQDMDHENMFWYRQDPGLGLRLIYFSYDVKMKEKGDIPEGYSVSREKKERFSLILESASTNQTSMYLCASSAFSGIPPDEQFFGPGTRLTVL.

The chain employs TRBV9 and TRBJ2-2; D call uncertain. V was cut by 3 bases and J by 4 bases, with 13 bases left in between. CDR3 length equals 15 residues. Germline V gives CDR1 SGDLS, CDR2 YYNGEE. The CDR3 loop reads CASSDPGLSTGELFF. The CDR3 DNA reads TGTGCCAGCAGCGATCCGGGCTTAAGCACCGGGGAGCTGTTTTTT.

V is TRBV2 and J is TRBJ2-3, with a weak D call TRBD2 (5 bases). The CDR3 consists of 13 residues. Germline CDR1 SNHLY, CDR2 FYNNEI. V shed 6 bases and J shed 2 bases, with 9 bases lying between them. DNA for the CDR3: TGTGCCAGCAGGAGCGGAACCACAGATACGCAGTATTTT. Translating it yields CASRSGTTDTQYF.

The genes are TRBV28 and TRBJ1-2; 8 nucleotides line up with TRBD1. Germline V gene sequence: CDR1 MDHEN, CDR2 SYDVKM. V shed 5 bases, J shed 11 bases, and the junction held 7 bases outside the gene matches. The CDR3 has 12 amino acids. The CDR3 loop is CASSQGAISYTF. The CDR3 coding sequence is TGTGCCAGCAGTCAGGGGGCGATATCTTACACCTTC.